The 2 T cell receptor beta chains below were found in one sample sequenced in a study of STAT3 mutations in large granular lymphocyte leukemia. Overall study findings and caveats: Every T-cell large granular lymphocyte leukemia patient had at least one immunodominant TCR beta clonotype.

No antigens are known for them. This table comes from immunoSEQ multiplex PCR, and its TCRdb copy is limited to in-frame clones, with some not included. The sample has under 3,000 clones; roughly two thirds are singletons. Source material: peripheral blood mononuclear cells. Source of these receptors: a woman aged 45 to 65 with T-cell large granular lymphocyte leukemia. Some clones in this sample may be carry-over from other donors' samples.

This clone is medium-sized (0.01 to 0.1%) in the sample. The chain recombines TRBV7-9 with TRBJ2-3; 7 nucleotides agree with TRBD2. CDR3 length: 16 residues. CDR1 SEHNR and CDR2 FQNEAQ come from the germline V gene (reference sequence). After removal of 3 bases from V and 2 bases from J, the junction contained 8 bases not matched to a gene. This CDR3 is CASSLGTMPFTDTQYF. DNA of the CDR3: TGTGCCAGCAGCTTGGGGACTATGCCTTTCACAGATACGCAGTATTTT.

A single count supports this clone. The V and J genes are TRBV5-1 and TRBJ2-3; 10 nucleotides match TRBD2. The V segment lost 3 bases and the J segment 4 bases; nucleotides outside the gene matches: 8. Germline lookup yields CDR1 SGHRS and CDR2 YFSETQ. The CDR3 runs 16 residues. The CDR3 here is CASSYPLAGDPDTQYF. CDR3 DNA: TGCGCCAGCAGCTACCCCCTAGCGGGAGATCCAGATACGCAGTATTTT.